These T cell receptor beta chains were read from a single sample in a study of blood T cell repertoires in COVID-19. Profiled with immunoSEQ multiplex PCR; TCRdb holds only in-frame clones, not every one. Of about 200,000 clones listed, around 90% are singletons. The sequenced material came from PBMCs or T cells enriched from blood (not recorded which). These receptors originate from a woman aged 18-29 years who had recovered from COVID-19. Each CDR3 is given with its conserved first and last residue. A D gene is named only where the DNA matches it firmly. Clone sizes are given selectively: once, few, many, or a class where the clone is expanded.

j_gene: TRBJ2-5
abundance: NA
d_gene: NA
v_gene: TRBV6-6
CDR3aa: CASSSPQGGGKTQYF
CDR3nt: TGTGCCAGCAGTTCTCCGCAGGGCGGTGGGAAGACCCAGTACTTC

j_gene: TRBJ1-1
abundance: NA
d_gene: NA
v_gene: TRBV28
CDR3aa: CASSSPQGYTEAFF
CDR3nt: TGTGCCAGCAGTTCCCCGCAGGGTTACACTGAAGCTTTCTTT

j_gene: TRBJ1-3
abundance: NA
d_gene: NA
v_gene: TRBV7-9
CDR3aa: CASSLGDRGNTIYF
CDR3nt: TGTGCCAGCAGCTTAGGCGACAGGGGAAACACCATATATTTT

j_gene: TRBJ1-3
abundance: NA
d_gene: NA
v_gene: TRBV19
CDR3aa: CASSIGTVGNTIYF
CDR3nt: TGTGCCAGTAGTATAGGGACAGTTGGAAACACCATATATTTT

j_gene: TRBJ1-2
abundance: NA
d_gene: TRBD1
v_gene: TRBV5-1
CDR3aa: CASSLEGGGYGYTF
CDR3nt: TGCGCCAGCAGCTTGGAAGGGGGCGGGTATGGCTACACCTTC

j_gene: TRBJ2-7
abundance: once
d_gene: TRBD2
v_gene: TRBV28
CDR3aa: CASIMARAGVSWKQYF
CDR3nt: TGTGCCAGCATAATGGCACGAGCGGGGGTATCGTGGAAGCAGTACTTC

j_gene: TRBJ2-5
abundance: NA
d_gene: TRBD1
v_gene: TRBV12-3/TRBV12-4
CDR3aa: CASSPGGETQYF
CDR3nt: TGTGCCAGCAGTCCAGGGGGAGAGACCCAGTACTTC

j_gene: TRBJ2-2
abundance: once
d_gene: NA
v_gene: TRBV7-9
CDR3aa: CASSLIRNTGELFF
CDR3nt: TGTGCCAGCAGCTTAATCAGGAACACCGGGGAGCTGTTTTTT

j_gene: TRBJ2-2
abundance: NA
d_gene: NA
v_gene: TRBV12-5
CDR3aa: CASGLVGGQLFF
CDR3nt: TGTGCTAGTGGTTTGGTAGGGGGACAACTGTTTTTT

j_gene: TRBJ2-7
abundance: NA
d_gene: NA
v_gene: TRBV28
CDR3aa: CASRRRDPREQYF
CDR3nt: TGTGCCAGCAGGAGACGGGATCCCCGAGAGCAGTACTTC